The clone carrying this TCR beta chain was seen only a few times. The antigen remains undetermined. The data were obtained in a study of response to subunit inactivated influenza vaccine. Study-wide findings and caveats: Few new T cells, the authors suggested, are recruited by each seasonal influenza vaccination.

MiXCR was run by TCRdb on the RT-PCR reads, yielding one entry per CDR3 protein. This sample has roughly 700,000 distinct CDR3 sequences, with around 14% found just once. The starting material was PBMCs from blood, obtained 14 days before vaccination. The TCR comes from a man in his forties or fifties who received an inactivated influenza vaccine.

As DNA, the CDR3 is TGCAGTGCACCGGACAGCTCCTACAATGAGCAGTTCTTC. Translation: CSAPDSSYNEQFF. J is TRBJ2-1 and V is TRBV20-1, with a tentative D call TRBD1 (6 bases). The germline V gene encodes CDR1 DFQATT and CDR2 SNEGSKA (reference sequence). CDR3 length: 13 amino acids. V was trimmed by 6 bases and J by 0 bases, leaving 9 bases between them.